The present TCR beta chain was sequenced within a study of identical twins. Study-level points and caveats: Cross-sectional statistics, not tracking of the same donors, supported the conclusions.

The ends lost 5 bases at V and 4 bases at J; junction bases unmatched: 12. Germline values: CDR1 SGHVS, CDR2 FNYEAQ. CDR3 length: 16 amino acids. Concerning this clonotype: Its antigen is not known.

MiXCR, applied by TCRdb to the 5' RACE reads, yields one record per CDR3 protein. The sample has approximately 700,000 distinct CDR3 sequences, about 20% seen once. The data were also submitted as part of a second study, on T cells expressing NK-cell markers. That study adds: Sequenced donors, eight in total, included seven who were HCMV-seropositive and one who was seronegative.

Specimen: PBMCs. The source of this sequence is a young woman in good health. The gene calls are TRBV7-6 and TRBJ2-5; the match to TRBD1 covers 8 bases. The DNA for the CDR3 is TGTGCCAGCAGCACCGGACAGGGACTGGTAGGAGAGACCCAGTACTTC. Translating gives CASSTGQGLVGETQYF.